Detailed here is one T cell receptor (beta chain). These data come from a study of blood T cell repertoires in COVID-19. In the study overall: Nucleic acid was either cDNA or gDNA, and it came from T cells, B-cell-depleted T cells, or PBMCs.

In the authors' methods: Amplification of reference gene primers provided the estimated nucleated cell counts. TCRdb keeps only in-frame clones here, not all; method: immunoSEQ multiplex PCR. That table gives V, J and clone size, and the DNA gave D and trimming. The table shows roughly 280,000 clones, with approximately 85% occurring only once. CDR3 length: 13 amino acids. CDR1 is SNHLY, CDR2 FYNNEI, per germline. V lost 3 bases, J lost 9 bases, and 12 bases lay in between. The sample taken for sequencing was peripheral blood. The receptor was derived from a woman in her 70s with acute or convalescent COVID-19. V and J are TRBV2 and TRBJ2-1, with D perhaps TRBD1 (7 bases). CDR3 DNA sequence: TGTGCCAGCAGTGATCCCAGGGGGGTTGAGCAGTTCTTC. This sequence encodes CASSDPRGVEQFF.